This is a list of T cell receptor beta chains from one sample in a study of human T cells and chemical hapten exposure. MiXCR, run by TCRdb on the RACE reads, gives a single entry per CDR3 protein. Here the sample spans approximately 320,000 distinct CDR3 sequences, 4.5% to 7% being singletons. This specimen was whole blood, taken in connection with sensitization to the hapten diphenylcyclopropenone (DPC). All receptors come from a young woman with alopecia areata. Some clones in this sample may be carry-over from other donors' samples. Both conserved end residues are part of each CDR3. The D gene is left open where the match is weak. Part of the rows lack a size; the others show once, few, many or a class for expanded clones.

size: many; J: TRBJ1-5; D: .; V: TRBV6-2/TRBV6-3; DNA: TGTGCCAGCAGTTTCTGGAAGGACAGTTATAGCAATCAGCCCCAGCATTTT; CDR3: CASSFWKDSYSNQPQHF
size: .; J: TRBJ2-3; D: TRBD1; V: TRBV2; DNA: TGTGCCGGCAGTGACGGGACAGGGGTGACAGATGCGCAGTATTTT; CDR3: CAGSDGTGVTDAQYF
size: few; J: TRBJ2-7; D: TRBD2; V: TRBV20-1; DNA: TGCAGTGCAATAGGGACTAGCGGGGGGCCACTCTGGGAGCAGTACTTC; CDR3: CSAIGTSGGPLWEQYF
size: many; J: TRBJ1-1; D: .; V: TRBV28; DNA: TGTGCCAGCAGTACAAAGACAGCCGATAACACTGAAGCTTTCTTT; CDR3: CASSTKTADNTEAFF
size: few; J: TRBJ1-6; D: TRBD1; V: TRBV25-1; DNA: TGTGCCAGCAGAGCTCCGGGACAGAGCTCACCCCTCCACTTT; CDR3: CASRAPGQSSPLHF
size: .; J: TRBJ2-3; D: .; V: TRBV7-9; DNA: TGTGCCAGCAGTACCTTATTAGGTCGCACAGATACGCAGTATTTT; CDR3: CASSTLLGRTDTQYF
size: .; J: TRBJ1-1; D: .; V: TRBV7-8; DNA: TGTGCCAGCAGCTTAGTTCCAAGAGGACAGTTTCTTGAAGCTTTCTTT; CDR3: CASSLVPRGQFLEAFF
size: many; J: TRBJ2-1; D: .; V: TRBV4-2; DNA: TGTGCCAGCAGATCAAGTCTCCTGGATGAGCAGTTCTTC; CDR3: CASRSSLLDEQFF
size: many; J: TRBJ2-7; D: .; V: TRBV12-3/TRBV12-4; DNA: TGTGCCAGCGGGGGGCCAACCTACGAGCAGTACTTC; CDR3: CASGGPTYEQYF
size: few; J: TRBJ2-3; D: .; V: TRBV12-3/TRBV12-4; DNA: TGTGCCAGCAGCCCTTTAGTATTATCGTTCGATACGCAGTATTTT; CDR3: CASSPLVLSFDTQYF
size: .; J: TRBJ2-3; D: .; V: TRBV7-2; DNA: TGTGCCAGCAGCTTAGCGGTCGGGTTGGGGGGGCCGCAGTATTTT; CDR3: CASSLAVGLGGPQYF
size: few; J: TRBJ1-1; D: .; V: TRBV10-2; DNA: TGCGCCAGCAGTGTCGAGGGCCTGGACACTGAAGCTTTCTTT; CDR3: CASSVEGLDTEAFF
size: many; J: TRBJ1-1; D: .; V: TRBV6-4; DNA: TGTGCCAGCAGGGAAAGCGGGGCTAGTGAAGCTTTCTTT; CDR3: CASRESGASEAFF
size: many; J: TRBJ1-1; D: TRBD1; V: TRBV5-8; DNA: TGTGCCAGCAGCGCCACAGGGGGCACTGAAGCTTTCTTT; CDR3: CASSATGGTEAFF
size: many; J: TRBJ1-4; D: .; V: TRBV2; DNA: TGTGCCAGCAGTGAAGAGCAGGGTAGTGAAAAACTGTTTTTT; CDR3: CASSEEQGSEKLFF
size: .; J: TRBJ2-1; D: .; V: TRBV5-1; DNA: TGCGCCAGCTGGGAGGGGGTGAAGCAGTTCTTC; CDR3: CASWEGVKQFF
size: many; J: TRBJ1-5; D: TRBD1; V: TRBV7-8; DNA: TGTGCCAGCAGCCGCTGGGACAGGGACCAGCCCCAGCATTTT; CDR3: CASSRWDRDQPQHF
size: few; J: TRBJ2-4; D: .; V: TRBV24-1; DNA: TGTGCCACCAGTGATTCGGAGAACATTCAGTACTTC; CDR3: CATSDSENIQYF
size: .; J: TRBJ2-1; D: .; V: TRBV9; DNA: TGTGCCAGCAGCTCCCTACAGGGTGGTGAGCAGTTCTTC; CDR3: CASSSLQGGEQFF
size: few; J: TRBJ1-3; D: .; V: TRBV12-3/TRBV12-4; DNA: TGTGCCAGCATGGGTGAGGGGGCTGGAAACACCATATATTTT; CDR3: CASMGEGAGNTIYF
size: few; J: TRBJ2-5; D: .; V: TRBV10-3; DNA: TGTGCCATCAGTGAGTGGCAGGGCCGAGAGACCCAGTACTTC; CDR3: CAISEWQGRETQYF
size: many; J: TRBJ2-2; D: .; V: TRBV2; DNA: TGTGCCAGCAGTTTGGACACGAACACCGGGGAGCTGTTTTTT; CDR3: CASSLDTNTGELFF
size: .; J: TRBJ1-2; D: TRBD1; V: TRBV3-1; DNA: TGTGCCAGCAGCCAAGAGACCCGACAGGGCCGGGGCTACACCTTC; CDR3: CASSQETRQGRGYTF
size: many; J: TRBJ2-3; D: .; V: TRBV5-1; DNA: TGCGCCAGCAGCTCGTACGGCGTCTCAACAGATACGCAGTATTTT; CDR3: CASSSYGVSTDTQYF
size: few; J: TRBJ2-7; D: TRBD1; V: TRBV2; DNA: TGTGCCAGCAGTGAGAACAGGGGGCGTACCCAGGGGTACGAGCAGTACTTC; CDR3: CASSENRGRTQGYEQYF
size: many; J: TRBJ2-3; D: .; V: TRBV4-1; DNA: TGCGCCAGCAGCCAAGTTCGGAAACAGGGTCTAGGCACAGATACGCAGTATTTT; CDR3: CASSQVRKQGLGTDTQYF
size: few; J: TRBJ1-5; D: TRBD1; V: TRBV6-2/TRBV6-3; DNA: TGTGCCAGCAGCCCTATGGACAGGGGTAACCAGCCCCAGCATTTT; CDR3: CASSPMDRGNQPQHF
size: many; J: TRBJ1-1; D: .; V: TRBV18; DNA: TGTGCCAGCTCAGTTATCACCGGGACACCGAACACTGAAGCTTTCTTT; CDR3: CASSVITGTPNTEAFF
size: .; J: TRBJ2-7; D: TRBD2; V: TRBV20-1; DNA: TGCAGTGCTAGAGATCTTACTAGCGGGGGTATCGAGCGGCAGTACTTC; CDR3: CSARDLTSGGIERQYF
size: few; J: TRBJ2-3; D: .; V: TRBV20-1; DNA: TGCAGTGCTAGAATAGGTGTGACAGATACGCAGTATTTT; CDR3: CSARIGVTDTQYF
size: many; J: TRBJ2-7; D: .; V: TRBV20-1; DNA: TGCAGTGCTAATCGGGCCCACTCCTACGAGCAGTACTTC; CDR3: CSANRAHSYEQYF
size: few; J: TRBJ2-7; D: .; V: TRBV6-5; DNA: TGTGCCAGCAGTTACTCGGCCGGGTACGAGCAGTACTTC; CDR3: CASSYSAGYEQYF
size: many; J: TRBJ2-7; D: .; V: TRBV11-2; DNA: TGTGCCAGCAGCCCACTGCGTAGACAGCAAACCTACGAGCAGTACTTC; CDR3: CASSPLRRQQTYEQYF
size: few; J: TRBJ2-1; D: TRBD2; V: TRBV9; DNA: TGTGCCAGCAGCGTAGAAGTTAGGACTAGGGGAGAGCAGTTCTTC; CDR3: CASSVEVRTRGEQFF
size: few; J: TRBJ1-1; D: .; V: TRBV10-3; DNA: TGTGCCATCAGTGACCCAAGTCCGGGGATGAACACTGAAGCTTTCTTT; CDR3: CAISDPSPGMNTEAFF
size: .; J: TRBJ1-2; D: .; V: TRBV28; DNA: TGTGCCAGCAGTTTAGTTGGTCCAGGGTATGGCTACACCTTC; CDR3: CASSLVGPGYGYTF
size: many; J: TRBJ1-1; D: .; V: TRBV27; DNA: TGTGCCAGCAGTTGGGGGGTAAGGACTGAAGCTTTCTTT; CDR3: CASSWGVRTEAFF
size: few; J: TRBJ1-6; D: .; V: TRBV12-3/TRBV12-4; DNA: TGTGCCAGCAGTTTGTCCAAAAATCTAAATAATTCACCCCTCCACTTT; CDR3: CASSLSKNLNNSPLHF
size: many; J: TRBJ2-3; D: .; V: TRBV20-1; DNA: TGCAGTGCTTCCTCTTCAGGGACGGGGGGCCGCACAGATACGCAGTATTTT; CDR3: CSASSSGTGGRTDTQYF
size: .; J: TRBJ1-2; D: .; V: TRBV6-5; DNA: TGTGCCAGCAGTTCCCTACAGGGTTTTGGCTACACCTTC; CDR3: CASSSLQGFGYTF
size: .; J: TRBJ2-5; D: .; V: TRBV5-1; DNA: TGCGCCAGCGGGATATTTGACCAAGAGACCCAGTACTTC; CDR3: CASGIFDQETQYF
size: .; J: TRBJ2-7; D: TRBD2; V: TRBV28; DNA: TGTGCCAGCAGTAACCGGGACTACTCCTACGAGCAGTACTTC; CDR3: CASSNRDYSYEQYF
size: .; J: TRBJ1-3; D: .; V: TRBV2; DNA: TGTGCCAGCAGGGGGGAAACTGGAAACACCATATATTTT; CDR3: CASRGETGNTIYF
size: .; J: TRBJ2-7; D: .; V: TRBV18; DNA: TGTGCCAGCTCACCACCCTGGTCCCTCGAGCAGTACTTC; CDR3: CASSPPWSLEQYF
size: .; J: TRBJ1-1; D: .; V: TRBV18; DNA: TGTGCCAGCTCACCCAGGGGCGGGGACACTGAAGCTTTCTTT; CDR3: CASSPRGGDTEAFF
size: many; J: TRBJ2-6; D: .; V: TRBV6-5; DNA: TGTGCCAGCAGTTATTCTCTCTCAGGGGCCAACGTCCTGACTTTC; CDR3: CASSYSLSGANVLTF
size: many; J: TRBJ1-6; D: .; V: TRBV28; DNA: TGTGCCAGCAGTCTCCCCGGCAGCAACAATTCACCCCTCCACTTT; CDR3: CASSLPGSNNSPLHF
size: many; J: TRBJ2-3; D: TRBD1; V: TRBV2; DNA: TGTGCCAGCAGGGTCGGACAGGACACAGATACGCAGTATTTT; CDR3: CASRVGQDTDTQYF
size: many; J: TRBJ2-5; D: .; V: TRBV4-2; DNA: TGTGCCAGCAGCCAGGACCCGGGCAGCCCTTGGGTCTCCCAGTACTTC; CDR3: CASSQDPGSPWVSQYF
size: few; J: TRBJ2-7; D: TRBD1; V: TRBV12-3/TRBV12-4; DNA: TGTGCCAGCAGTCCCCGGGACAGGGGCCACGAGCAGTACTTC; CDR3: CASSPRDRGHEQYF
size: few; J: TRBJ1-1; D: .; V: TRBV6-2/TRBV6-3; DNA: TGTGCCAGCAGTTCCGTGGACGGAAACACTGAAGCTTTCTTT; CDR3: CASSSVDGNTEAFF
size: .; J: TRBJ2-7; D: TRBD1; V: TRBV4-3; DNA: TGCGCCAGCAGCCAAGATAGGACAGGGTCCTACGAGCAGTACTTC; CDR3: CASSQDRTGSYEQYF
size: few; J: TRBJ1-1; D: .; V: TRBV10-3; DNA: TGTGCCATCCGCCGTGGGGGGGGCACTGAAGCTTTCTTT; CDR3: CAIRRGGGTEAFF